This T cell receptor beta chain was observed in a study of shared clonotypes between healthy human individuals. General study results and limits: Relative to their counterparts shared across all four donors, non-shared clonotypes exhibited diminished generation probabilities.

This clone turned up a few times. Antigen unknown. Sequencing used immunoSEQ multiplex PCR; TCRdb keeps in-frame clones, though not all of them. The top ten hold roughly 0.57% of the sample, which has over a million clones, about four fifths seen once. CDR1 is LNHDA, CDR2 SQIVND, per germline (reference sequence). The V gene end was trimmed by 6 bases and the J gene end by 0 bases; junction bases not matched to a gene: 4. The CDR3 covers 15 residues. V usage is TRBV19 and J usage is TRBJ2-3; 9 bases are shared with TRBD2. The source is a man aged 18 to 29 in good health. Some clones in this sample may be carry-over from other donors' samples. The sequencing sample was made of memory CD4+ T cells from PBMCs. As to subset: CD45RA-negative fraction. CDR3 protein: CASRTTSGSTDTQYF. The DNA of the CDR3 is TGTGCCAGTAGGACGACTAGCGGAAGCACAGATACGCAGTATTTT.